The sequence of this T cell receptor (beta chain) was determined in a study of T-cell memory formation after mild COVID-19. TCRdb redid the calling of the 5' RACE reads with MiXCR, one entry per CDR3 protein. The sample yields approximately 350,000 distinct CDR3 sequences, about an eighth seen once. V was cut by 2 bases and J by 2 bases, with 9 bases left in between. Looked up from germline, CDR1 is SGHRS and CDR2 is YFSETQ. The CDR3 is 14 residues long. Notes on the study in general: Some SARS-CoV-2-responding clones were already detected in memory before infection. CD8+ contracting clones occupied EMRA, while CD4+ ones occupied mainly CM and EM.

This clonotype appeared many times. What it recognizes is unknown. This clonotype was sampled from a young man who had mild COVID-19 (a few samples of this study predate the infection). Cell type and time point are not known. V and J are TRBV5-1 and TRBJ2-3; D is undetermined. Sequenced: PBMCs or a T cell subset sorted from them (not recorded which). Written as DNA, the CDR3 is TGCGCCAGCAGCTTTTCCGCCGACACAGATACGCAGTATTTT. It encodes CASSFSADTDTQYF.